The 15 T cell receptor beta chains below come from one sample, sequenced in a study of beta chain features in type 1 diabetes. Sequenced material consisted of expressed TCRB transcripts (all of the isolated RNA was reverse transcribed). Assay: immunoSEQ multiplex PCR; the TCRdb copy retains only in-frame clones and omits some. The table has over 500,000 clones, about 16% seen once; the top ten hold about 0.097%. The sample taken for sequencing was naive CD4+ T cells from blood. These TCRs come from a man younger than 30 in good health.

This clone has a handful of counts. The rearrangement links TRBV9 to TRBJ1-2, with D possibly TRBD1 on 6 matching bases. CDR1 and CDR2 (germline): SGDLS, YYNGEE. Trimming removed 2 bases at V and 3 bases at J, with 14 bases between. This CDR3 is 15 amino acids long. The CDR3 DNA follows: TGTGCCAGCAGCGTTCAAACAGGGCCCCACTATGGCTACACCTTC. It is translated as CASSVQTGPHYGYTF.

CDR3 residues: CASSQADRHEQYF. In DNA form, the CDR3 reads TGCGCCAGCAGCCAAGCGGACAGGCATGAGCAGTACTTC. The V and J genes are TRBV4-3 and TRBJ2-7, with 7 positions matching TRBD1. The germline CDR1 and CDR2 sequences are LGHNA and YSLEER. This CDR3 spans 13 amino acids. J gave up 7 bases and V 1 base, and 4 bases lay outside the gene matches.

This clone was found a few times. This sequence joins TRBV14 and TRBJ2-5; no firm D call. Germline lookup yields CDR1 SGHDN and CDR2 FVKESK. The CDR3 loop spans 13 amino acids. With 4 bases removed from V and 1 base from J, the gap between germline ends came to 7 bases. In nucleotides, the CDR3 is TGTGCCAGCAGCCGAGGATTCCAAGAGACCCAGTACTTC. The encoded protein is CASSRGFQETQYF.

In nucleotides, the CDR3 is TGTGCCAGCAGCCAAACTACAGGCTCCTACAATGAGCAGTTCTTC. Residues: CASSQTTGSYNEQFF. J is TRBJ2-1 and V is TRBV4-2, with a tentative D call TRBD1 (5 bases). Germline assignment: CDR1 LGHNA and CDR2 YNFKEQ. Trimming removed 2 bases from V and 0 bases from J, with 8 bases in between. This CDR3 contains 15 residues.

This chain joins TRBV7-3 and TRBJ2-2; D is possibly TRBD2 (6 bases). This CDR3 region has 15 residues. Germline lookup yields CDR1 SGHTA and CDR2 FQGTGA. V was clipped by 5 bases and J by 2 bases, with 12 bases between them. CDR3 protein: CASSLGGLNTGELFF. Written as DNA, the CDR3 is TGTGCCAGCAGCCTCGGGGGACTCAACACCGGGGAGCTGTTTTTT.

The CDR3 loop reads CASSLGTSGDWETQYF. The CDR3, as DNA: TGTGCCAGCAGCTTAGGGACTAGCGGGGACTGGGAGACCCAGTACTTC. J is TRBJ2-5 and V is TRBV7-9; 12 bases are shared with TRBD2. The CDR3 is 16 amino acids. CDR1 is SEHNR, CDR2 FQNEAQ, per germline (reference sequence). J lost 5 bases, V lost 1 base, and 5 bases had no gene match.

This clone was detected a few times. This sequence joins TRBV28 and TRBJ2-3, with 8 bases matching TRBD1. CDR1 and CDR2 (germline): MDHEN, SYDVKM. The CDR3 runs to 16 residues. Trimming at V came to 7 bases and at J to 3 bases, leaving 12 bases not matched to a gene. The CDR3: CASTDPGTGGTDTQYF. CDR3 sequence (DNA): TGTGCCAGCACCGACCCAGGGACAGGAGGAACAGATACGCAGTATTTT.

The chain combines TRBV7-2 with TRBJ2-7; D is possibly TRBD2 (6 bases). Trimming pared 4 bases from V and 2 bases from J, leaving 15 bases between. The CDR3 is made up of 15 amino acids. Germline values: CDR1 SGHTA, CDR2 FQGNSA. CDR3 in DNA: TGTGCCAGCAGCTCGGGACTGCTTAGGGCCTACGAGCAGTACTTC. Residues: CASSSGLLRAYEQYF.

The CDR3 loop is CAWRGQGPGYTF. CDR3 DNA sequence: TGTGCCTGGAGAGGACAGGGTCCTGGCTACACCTTC. The rearrangement joins TRBV30 to TRBJ1-2; 8 bases map to TRBD1. The J segment lost 7 bases and the V segment lost 3 bases, leaving 4 bases of the junction unmatched. CDR1 and CDR2 from the germline V gene are GTSNPN and SVGIG (reference sequence). This CDR3 comprises 12 residues.

In nucleotides, the CDR3 is TGTGCCAGCAGCCCCCATGCGGGACGTCCGGATACGCAGTATTTT. As protein: CASSPHAGRPDTQYF. The rearrangement uses TRBV7-9 and TRBJ2-3, with D perhaps matching TRBD2 (6 bases). Per the germline V gene, CDR1 is SEHNR and CDR2 is FQNEAQ (reference sequence). The CDR3 loop spans 15 amino acids. Trimming cost V 5 bases and J 6 bases, with 18 bases left between them.

This rearrangement joins TRBV4-3 to TRBJ1-2; the D is unclear. The germline gives CDR1 LGHNA, CDR2 YSLEER. This CDR3 is built from 15 residues. With 0 bases removed from V and 4 bases from J, the gap between germline ends came to 12 bases. Here the CDR3 DNA reads TGCGCCAGCAGCCAAGAACTTGCCAGGACCTATGGCTACACCTTC. Translation gives CASSQELARTYGYTF.

The chain recombines TRBV28 with TRBJ1-5, with D unresolved. Trimming removed 2 bases at V and 0 bases at J, with 8 bases between. The CDR3 is made up of 15 amino acids. Germline CDR1 is MDHEN and CDR2 is SYDVKM. In DNA, the CDR3 is TGTGCCAGCAGTTTACATCTATTTAGCAATCAGCCCCAGCATTTT. Encoded protein: CASSLHLFSNQPQHF.

This clone came up a few times. This chain uses TRBV28 with TRBJ1-4; D remains unclear. With 1 base removed from V and 8 bases from J, the gap between germline ends came to 14 bases. From germline, CDR1 is MDHEN and CDR2 SYDVKM. The length of the CDR3 is 15 residues. In nucleotides, the CDR3 is TGTGCCAGCAGTTTATCGGCGAAGCCGAGGGAAAAACTGTTTTTT. It codes for CASSLSAKPREKLFF.

V and J are TRBV6-5 and TRBJ2-7; D is possibly TRBD1 (7 bases). Trimming took 7 bases from V and 2 from J, leaving 12 bases between them. Per the germline V gene, CDR1 is MNHEY and CDR2 is SVGAGI. The length of the CDR3 is 13 residues. The CDR3 DNA follows: TGTGCCAGCACCCGCGGGACAGCCTACGAGCAGTACTTC. Translated, it gives CASTRGTAYEQYF.

The CDR3 reads CASSVAGTGHGYTF. CDR3 bases: TGTGCCAGCAGCGTAGCGGGGACAGGCCATGGCTACACCTTC. The rearrangement uses TRBV9 and TRBJ1-2; 8 bases agree with TRBD1. The CDR3 is 14 amino acids. Unmatched junction bases numbered 4, after V lost 0 bases and J lost 6 bases. CDR1 is SGDLS, CDR2 YYNGEE, per germline.